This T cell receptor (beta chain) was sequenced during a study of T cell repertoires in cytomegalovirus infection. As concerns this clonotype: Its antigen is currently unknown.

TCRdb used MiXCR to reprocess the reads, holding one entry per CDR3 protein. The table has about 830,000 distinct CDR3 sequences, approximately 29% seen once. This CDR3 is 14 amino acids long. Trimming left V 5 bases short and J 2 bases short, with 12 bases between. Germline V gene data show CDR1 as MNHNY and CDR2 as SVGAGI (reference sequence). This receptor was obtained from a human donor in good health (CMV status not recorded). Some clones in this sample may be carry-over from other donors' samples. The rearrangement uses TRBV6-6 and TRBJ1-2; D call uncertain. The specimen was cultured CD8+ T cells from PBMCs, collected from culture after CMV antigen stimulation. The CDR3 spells CASSGLDLNYGYTF. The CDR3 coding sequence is TGTGCCAGCAGTGGTCTAGACCTCAACTATGGCTACACCTTC.